Below are 15 T cell receptor beta chains sequenced from a single sample in a study of post-analysis software for immune sequencing data. Broader study findings: Patients carried 5 or 6 TRBV segments more frequently than controls did, and TRBV5-6, TRBV5-1 and TRBV20-1 were among them.

Unique molecular identifiers were built into the TCR beta cDNA libraries. TCRdb called the PCR reads again in MiXCR, with one record for every CDR3 protein. The sample lists 700,000 to 900,000 distinct CDR3 sequences, just over 45% occurring once. These receptors' antigens are unknown. Sequencing was carried out using blood. Receptors originate from a girl between 10 and 17 years old with multiple sclerosis.

In this sample, this clonotype turned up a few times. The V call is TRBV20-1, the J call TRBJ2-7; no clear D. Germline loops: CDR1 DFQATT, CDR2 SNEGSKA (reference sequence). Trimming left V 6 bases short and J 0 bases short, with 9 bases between. CDR3 length: 12 amino acids. CDR3: CSAPGSSYEQYF. The DNA of the CDR3 is TGCAGTGCCCCCGGTAGCTCCTACGAGCAGTACTTC.

This clonotype has just a few counts. The rearrangement links TRBV6-5 to TRBJ2-1; 7 bases are shared with TRBD2. The CDR3 length is 13 residues. Germline lookup yields CDR1 MNHEY and CDR2 SVGAGI. The V segment lost 6 bases and the J segment 6 bases; nucleotides outside the gene matches: 5. This chain's CDR3 is CASRAAGANEQFF. The CDR3 bases are TGTGCCAGCAGAGCCGCGGGAGCCAATGAGCAGTTCTTC.

This chain connects TRBV5-1 to TRBJ2-1; the D is unclear. V was trimmed by 4 bases and J by 2 bases, leaving 13 bases between them. The CDR3 loop spans 15 amino acids. CDR1 SGHRS and CDR2 YFSETQ come from the germline V gene. The CDR3 spells CASSGRASPYNEQFF. For the CDR3, the DNA is TGCGCCAGCAGCGGACGAGCGAGCCCCTACAATGAGCAGTTCTTC.

A few counts support this clonotype. The chain has TRBV7-3 and TRBJ2-1; 7 bases map to TRBD2. This CDR3 is 16 amino acids long. From germline, CDR1 is SGHTA and CDR2 FQGTGA. J was trimmed by 2 bases and V by 5 bases; bases with no gene match: 9. The CDR3 DNA is TGTGCCAGCAGCGCAGCGCCTAGCGGAACCTACAATGAGCAGTTCTTC. This translates into CASSAAPSGTYNEQFF.

The chain uses TRBV7-2 and TRBJ2-3; 7 nucleotides match TRBD2. This CDR3 is 16 amino acids long. Losses at the gene ends were 3 bases for V and 2 bases for J; bases not matched to a gene: 8. Germline lookup yields CDR1 SGHTA and CDR2 FQGNSA. CDR3 in DNA: TGTGCCAGCAGCTTTAACCGGGACTACCCCACAGATACGCAGTATTTT. This translates into CASSFNRDYPTDTQYF.

This clonotype was counted between two and nine times. V is TRBV4-3 and J is TRBJ2-1; 15 bases fit TRBD2. The CDR3 contains 17 residues. Looked up from germline, CDR1 is LGHNA and CDR2 is YSLEER. V was pared by 4 bases and J by 7 bases, with 8 bases of the junction left unmatched. The CDR3 is CASSLWTSGRAANEQFF. Here the CDR3 DNA reads TGCGCCAGCAGCCTGTGGACTAGCGGGAGGGCCGCGAATGAGCAGTTCTTC.

The chain's CDR3 is CASSQAGGYNEQFF. The CDR3, as DNA: TGTGCCAGCAGCCAAGCGGGGGGGTACAATGAGCAGTTCTTC. The chain links TRBV4-2 to TRBJ2-1; TRBD2 agrees at 8 bases. The CDR3 consists of 14 residues. J lost 4 bases, V lost 1 base, and 0 bases had no gene match. Germline V CDR1 and CDR2: LGHNA, YNFKEQ.

V is TRBV7-9 and J is TRBJ1-4; tentatively, D is TRBD1 (5 bases). Germline CDR1 and CDR2: SEHNR and FQNEAQ (reference sequence). Trimming removed 2 bases from V and 0 bases from J, with 10 bases in between. CDR3 length: 16 residues. The CDR3 loop reads CASSLRQGATNEKLFF. The CDR3, as DNA: TGTGCCAGCAGCTTACGGCAGGGAGCAACTAATGAAAAACTGTTTTTT.

The rearrangement links TRBV14 to TRBJ1-2; possible D gene TRBD1, 5 bases. The CDR3 consists of 15 residues. Between the trimmed V and J ends, which lost 0 bases and 2 bases, there was a span of 10 bases. The germline V gene encodes CDR1 SGHDN and CDR2 FVKESK. DNA for the CDR3: TGTGCCAGCAGCCAAGACTGGGACGCCAACTATGGCTACACCTTC. Translating gives CASSQDWDANYGYTF.

This clonotype was observed a handful of times. The V call is TRBV20-1, the J call TRBJ2-5; TRBD2 is a possible D gene (6 bases). The V end was cut by 6 bases, the J end by 2 bases, with 10 bases between. This CDR3 has 12 residues. CDR1 is DFQATT, CDR2 SNEGSKA, per germline (reference sequence). The CDR3 reads CSARRGQETQYF. The CDR3, as DNA: TGCAGTGCCCGACGGGGGCAAGAGACCCAGTACTTC.

J is TRBJ2-5 and V is TRBV6-1, with D possibly being TRBD2 (6 bases). The CDR3 length is 14 residues. Germline CDR1 and CDR2: MNHNS and SASEGT. With 1 base removed from V and 5 bases from J, the gap between germline ends came to 11 bases. CDR3 in DNA: TGTGCCAGCAGTGAAGGGGACTCCAGGGAGACCCAGTACTTC. Its translation is CASSEGDSRETQYF.

The rearrangement links TRBV12-3 or TRBV12-4 to TRBJ2-1; D uncertain. The CDR3 runs 15 residues. Trimming took 6 bases from V and 2 from J, leaving 14 bases between them. The CDR3 here is CASRPDGPAYNEQFF. In DNA, the CDR3 is TGTGCCAGCAGGCCGGACGGACCCGCCTACAATGAGCAGTTCTTC.

The CDR3 sequence: CASSHPGHLAEAFF. In DNA, the CDR3 is TGCGCCAGCAGCCACCCGGGACACCTCGCTGAAGCTTTCTTT. The rearrangement uses TRBV4-3 and TRBJ1-1; maybe TRBD1 (6 bases). Between the trimmed V and J ends, which lost 3 bases and 6 bases, there was a span of 14 bases. The CDR3 runs to 14 residues. The germline V gene has CDR1 LGHNA and CDR2 YSLEER.

This chain's CDR3 is CASSLQENTEAFF. The CDR3 region has the DNA TGTGCCAGCAGTCTTCAAGAGAACACTGAAGCTTTCTTT. The chain is built from TRBV12-3 or TRBV12-4 and TRBJ1-1; D is uncertain. This CDR3 region has 13 residues. The V and J ends lost 5 bases and 1 base respectively, with 8 bases between them.

In this sample, this clonotype turned up a few times. Just one base apart from a much larger clone, this may be a read error. The chain has TRBV7-2 and TRBJ2-7; TRBD1 agrees at 9 bases. J gave up 5 bases and V 5 bases, and 7 bases lay outside the gene matches. The CDR3 runs to 14 residues. CDR1 and CDR2 (germline): SGHTA, FQGNSA. The CDR3 sequence: CASSPDRGGHEQYF. The DNA for the CDR3 is TGTGCCAGCAGCCCGGACAGGGGAGGCCACGAGCAGTACTTC.